The 10 T cell receptor beta chains in this list originate from one sample, sequenced in a study of neurological immune-mediated disorders. Documented time point: longitudinal time-point 2. Using its own MiXCR run on the 5' RACE reads, TCRdb lists one record per CDR3 protein. The sample includes about 80,000 distinct CDR3 sequences, about 5% of them seen just once. Sample: PBMCs. These receptors originate from a woman aged 60-75 years with multiple sclerosis.

This clonotype was detected ten times or more. The chain links TRBV20-1 to TRBJ1-5; possible D gene TRBD1, 6 bases. CDR1 and CDR2 (germline): DFQATT, SNEGSKA (reference sequence). Trimming shortened V by 6 bases and J by 8 bases, and 14 bases separated the two germline ends. The CDR3 totals 12 residues. Written as DNA, the CDR3 is TGCAGTGCCGAACAGGGAAAAGAGCCCCAGCATTTT. This translates into CSAEQGKEPQHF.

This clonotype was detected many times. V gene TRBV20-1 combines with J gene TRBJ2-5; TRBD1 matches 8 bases. The CDR3 has 14 amino acids. The V segment lost 3 bases and the J segment 9 bases; nucleotides outside the gene matches: 12. The germline V gene encodes CDR1 DFQATT and CDR2 SNEGSKA (reference sequence). CDR3 nucleotide sequence: TGCAGTGCTAGTATCGGCAGGGGGCTAGGGGCCCAGTACTTC. Translation gives CSASIGRGLGAQYF.

This clonotype has a count of ten or more. This chain joins TRBV18 and TRBJ2-3; no clear D. This CDR3 comprises 16 residues. Germline V gene data show CDR1 as KGHSH and CDR2 as LQKENI. Trimming removed 3 bases at V and 2 bases at J, with 15 bases between. CDR3: CASSPSVGSPTDTQYF. For the CDR3, the DNA is TGTGCCAGCTCACCGTCCGTGGGCAGCCCCACAGATACGCAGTATTTT.

This clonotype was detected many times. The chain has TRBV3-1 and TRBJ2-6; TRBD2 aligns across 8 bases. The trim removed 1 base at V and 0 bases at J, leaving 5 bases unmatched. Germline V gene lookup returns CDR1 LGHDT and CDR2 YNNKEL (reference sequence). This CDR3 comprises 18 residues. The CDR3 coding sequence is TGTGCCAGCAGCCAAGGTATAGCGGGGACCTCTGGGGCCAACGTCCTGACTTTC. This gives the protein CASSQGIAGTSGANVLTF.

This clonotype was detected ten times or more. The CDR3 DNA follows: TGTGCCAGCACAGGGACTGCTCGCTACGAGCAGTACTTC. Translation gives CASTGTARYEQYF. The rearrangement joins TRBV12-3 or TRBV12-4 to TRBJ2-7; TRBD2 is a possible D gene (6 bases). Deletions cut 7 bases from V and 3 bases from J, with 13 bases between. This CDR3 comprises 13 residues.

This clonotype was observed many times. The chain is built from TRBV7-2 and TRBJ1-1; 7 positions agree with TRBD1. Germline CDR1 SGHTA, CDR2 FQGNSA. After removal of 5 bases from V and 3 bases from J, the junction contained 9 bases not matched to a gene. This CDR3 is built from 15 residues. The CDR3 loop reads CASSARRGRDTEAFF. CDR3 bases: TGTGCCAGCAGCGCCCGGAGGGGGCGGGACACTGAAGCTTTCTTT.

This clonotype has at least ten counts. The rearrangement uses TRBV6-2 or TRBV6-3 and TRBJ2-1, with 8 bases fitting TRBD2. CDR1 and CDR2 (germline): MNHEY, SVGEGT. This CDR3 comprises 15 residues. Trimming removed 4 bases from V and 7 bases from J; junction bases left unmatched: 9. CDR3 nucleotide sequence: TGTGCCAGCAGTTTGCAAGCGGGGGCTACAAATGAGCAGTTCTTC. It is translated as CASSLQAGATNEQFF.

This clonotype was found many times. V gene TRBV6-6 combines with J gene TRBJ2-7; 7 bases agree with TRBD1. Germline CDR1 and CDR2: MNHNY and SVGAGI (reference sequence). The CDR3 runs to 15 residues. The junction had 7 bases not matched to a gene; V was cut back by 5 bases and J by 0 bases. In nucleotides, the CDR3 is TGTGCCAGCAGTACCGGACAGGCCCGCTCCTACGAGCAGTACTTC. Its protein is CASSTGQARSYEQYF.

The V gene is TRBV28, the J gene TRBJ1-5; D remains ambiguous. Trimming left V 6 bases short and J 5 bases short, with 20 bases between. Per the germline V gene, CDR1 is MDHEN and CDR2 is SYDVKM. The CDR3 has 16 amino acids. This chain's CDR3 is CASRRDGRAWDQPQHF. The CDR3 DNA reads as TGTGCCAGCAGACGCGATGGACGGGCTTGGGATCAGCCCCAGCATTTT.

The chain is built from TRBV5-1 and TRBJ2-1; TRBD1 matches 10 bases. In germline, CDR1 is SGHRS, CDR2 YFSETQ. The CDR3 loop spans 14 amino acids. The V and J ends lost 0 bases and 8 bases, in that order; junction bases with no gene match: 2. CDR3 loop: CASSLGTGGDEQFF. The CDR3 DNA is TGCGCCAGCAGCTTGGGGACAGGGGGGGATGAGCAGTTCTTC.